A single sample is the source of the 19 T cell receptor beta chains below, sequenced in a study of cytomegalovirus exposure and HLA in healthy donors. 60 Vbeta and 13 Jbeta primers were used in PCR. Using immunoSEQ multiplex PCR, the repertoire was profiled, and TCRdb retains in-frame clones only, with some absent. The data show 110,000 to 150,000 clones, 76% seen once. Input material: PBMCs. The origin of the receptors is a woman aged 40 to 50 in good health and CMV-seronegative.

J is TRBJ2-3 and V is TRBV27; D call uncertain. V was trimmed by 5 bases and J by 2 bases, leaving 20 bases between them. This CDR3 has 17 amino acids. Germline V lookup: CDR1 MNHEY, CDR2 SMNVEV (reference sequence). The CDR3 sequence: CASSPLPELRNTDTQYF. The CDR3 DNA reads as TGTGCCAGCAGTCCCCTCCCCGAATTGAGAAACACAGATACGCAGTATTTT.

Worth noting for this clone: A read error may produce the germline difference seen at one junction end. The chain has TRBV7-9 and TRBJ2-5, with D maybe TRBD1 (6 bases). Germline lookup yields CDR1 SEHNR and CDR2 FQNEAQ (reference sequence). The length of the CDR3 is 13 residues. The CDR3 DNA reads TGTTCCAGCAGCTGGACAGCTATAGAGACCCAGTACTTC. Translating it yields CSSSWTAIETQYF.

This clone was seen more than once but under ten times. J is TRBJ2-7 and V is TRBV5-1; D is possibly TRBD2 (6 bases). The length of the CDR3 is 13 residues. V lost 3 bases, J lost 2 bases, and 9 bases lay in between. CDR1 is SGHRS and CDR2 is YFSETQ in the germline V gene. The DNA for the CDR3 is TGCGCCAGCAGCTCGGGGGTCCCCTACGAGCAGTACTTC. Encoded protein: CASSSGVPYEQYF.

CDR3 bases: TGTGCCAGCAGCTTAGACAGCCAGCCCCAGCATTTT. It specifies CASSLDSQPQHF. This chain connects TRBV7-2 to TRBJ1-5; D remains ambiguous. The germline V and J ends were trimmed by 1 base and 7 bases, with 5 bases remaining between them. The CDR3 covers 12 residues. Germline V CDR1 and CDR2: SGHTA, FQGNSA. The entire variable domain, with the rest obtained from reference TRBV7-2 and TRBJ1-5, is as follows: GAGVSQSPSNKVTEKGKDVELRCDPISGHTALYWYRQSLGQGLEFLIYFQGNSAPDKSGLPSDRFSAERTGGSVSTLTIQRTQQEDSAVYLCASSLDSQPQHFGDGTRLSIL.

There are a few counts of this clone. V gene TRBV4-2 combines with J gene TRBJ2-1; 7 positions match TRBD2. Germline V gene data show CDR1 as LGHNA and CDR2 as YNFKEQ. V dropped 1 base and J dropped 1; count of bases not matched to a gene: 4. CDR3 length equals 16 residues. Here the CDR3 DNA reads TGTGCCAGCAGCCAAGGCGGGGGTGATTCCTACAATGAGCAGTTCTTC. As protein: CASSQGGGDSYNEQFF.

This chain joins TRBV18 and TRBJ1-5; 8 positions agree with TRBD1. Germline CDR1 is KGHSH and CDR2 is LQKENI. V was clipped by 3 bases and J by 5 bases; unmatched bases: 3. The CDR3 consists of 14 residues. This chain's CDR3 is CASSPAGQDQPQHF. In nucleotides, the CDR3 is TGTGCCAGCTCACCCGCGGGACAGGATCAGCCCCAGCATTTT.

This clone was observed once. The chain is built from TRBV28 and TRBJ2-7; TRBD1 matches at 10 bases. The V segment lost 5 bases and the J segment 0 bases; nucleotides outside the gene matches: 4. The germline gives CDR1 MDHEN, CDR2 SYDVKM. The CDR3 runs 15 residues. The CDR3 DNA reads TGTGCCAGCAGTACCCGGACAGGGGGCTCCTACGAGCAGTACTTC. Residues: CASSTRTGGSYEQYF. Combining the CDR3 with reference TRBV28 and TRBJ2-7 gives the whole variable domain DVKVTQSSRYLVKRTGEKVFLECVQDMDHENMFWYRQDPGLGLRLIYFSYDVKMKEKGDIPEGYSVSREKKERFSLILESASTNQTSMYLCASSTRTGGSYEQYFGPGTRLTVT.

The V gene is TRBV29-1, the J gene TRBJ2-7, with D perhaps TRBD2 (6 bases). The CDR3 runs to 13 residues. Trimming took off 7 bases at V and 7 bases at J, with 20 bases between the two ends. Germline V lookup: CDR1 SQVTM, CDR2 ANQGSEA. Here the CDR3 DNA reads TGCAGCGCCCGTGGGGACTCTCCGGGGGAGCAGTACTTC. It translates to CSARGDSPGEQYF.

The rearrangement links TRBV9 to TRBJ1-1; 7 bases are shared with TRBD1. Germline assignment: CDR1 SGDLS and CDR2 YYNGEE. The CDR3 covers 15 residues. V gave up 1 base and J gave up 3 bases; unmatched junction bases: 6. Here the CDR3 DNA reads TGTGCCAGCAGCGTATTCTCCCAGGGGGACACTGAAGCTTTCTTT. Translating gives CASSVFSQGDTEAFF. Full variable domain (outside the CDR3, taken from reference TRBV9 and TRBJ1-1): DSGVTQTPKHLITATGQRVTLRCSPRSGDLSVYWYQQSLDQGLQFLIQYYNGEERAKGNILERFSAQQFPDLHSELNLSSLELGDSALYFCASSVFSQGDTEAFFGQGTRLTVV.

A few counts support this clone. The rearrangement uses TRBV5-4 and TRBJ2-5, with 7 bases that match TRBD1. The CDR3 has 13 residues. After removal of 4 bases from V and 1 base from J, the junction contained 1 base not matched to a gene. Looked up from germline, CDR1 is SGHNT and CDR2 is YYREEE (reference sequence). CDR3 sequence: CASSPGGQETQYF. The DNA for the CDR3 is TGTGCCAGCAGCCCAGGGGGCCAAGAGACCCAGTACTTC.

The chain links TRBV5-1 to TRBJ2-5; weak D call: TRBD2 (6 bases). CDR1 and CDR2 from the germline V gene are SGHRS and YFSETQ. This CDR3 has 15 amino acids. V lost 4 bases, J lost 5 bases, and 18 bases lay in between. The chain's CDR3 is CASSPTSQAGETQYF. The CDR3 DNA sequence: TGCGCCAGCAGCCCTACTTCGCAGGCGGGGGAGACCCAGTACTTC.

V usage is TRBV6-5 and J usage is TRBJ2-5, with 9 bases aligning to TRBD2. There are 13 residues in the CDR3. Unmatched junction bases numbered 7, after V lost 6 bases and J lost 8 bases. The germline CDR1 and CDR2 sequences are MNHEY and SVGAGI. The CDR3 reads CASSPAGGGTQYF. DNA for the CDR3: TGTGCCAGCAGCCCCGCGGGAGGGGGCACCCAGTACTTC.

This clone appeared a few times. The chain uses TRBV9 and TRBJ1-1; unclear D gene. Germline V gene data show CDR1 as SGDLS and CDR2 as YYNGEE. The length of the CDR3 is 15 residues. V was trimmed by 0 bases and J by 0 bases, leaving 9 bases between them. CDR3 protein: CASSVAGTMNTEAFF. CDR3 DNA sequence: TGTGCCAGCAGCGTAGCAGGAACCATGAACACTGAAGCTTTCTTT. The variable domain in full, with the rest retrieved from reference TRBV9 and TRBJ1-1, is DSGVTQTPKHLITATGQRVTLRCSPRSGDLSVYWYQQSLDQGLQFLIQYYNGEERAKGNILERFSAQQFPDLHSELNLSSLELGDSALYFCASSVAGTMNTEAFFGQGTRLTVV.

The rearrangement joins TRBV12-5 to TRBJ2-7; TRBD1 might be the D (7 bases). The germline gives CDR1 LGHNT, CDR2 FRNRAP. CDR3 length equals 16 residues. V lost 0 bases and J lost 5, with 17 bases in between. The CDR3 spells CASGLVLGQAGHEQYF. Written as DNA, the CDR3 is TGTGCTAGTGGTTTGGTACTAGGACAGGCGGGACACGAGCAGTACTTC. Combining the CDR3 with reference TRBV12-5 and TRBJ2-7 gives the whole variable domain DARVTQTPRHKVTEMGQEVTMRCQPILGHNTVFWYRQTMMQGLELLAYFRNRAPLDDSGMPKDRFSAEMPDATLATLKIQPSEPRDSAVYFCASGLVLGQAGHEQYFGPGTRLTVT.

In its sample, this clone was seen a few times. This chain uses TRBV7-9 with TRBJ1-1; 8 nucleotides agree with TRBD1. The CDR3 spans 13 residues. Germline V lookup: CDR1 SEHNR, CDR2 FQNEAQ (reference sequence). Trimming cost V 1 base and J 7 bases; bases outside gene matches: 2. The CDR3 is CASSLDGTGEAFF. CDR3 nucleotide sequence: TGTGCCAGCAGCTTAGACGGGACAGGTGAAGCTTTCTTT.

This chain connects TRBV28 to TRBJ2-4; 9 nucleotides align to TRBD2. CDR3 length: 16 residues. Germline V CDR1 and CDR2: MDHEN, SYDVKM. The V segment lost 2 bases and the J segment 1 base; nucleotides outside the gene matches: 3. This chain's CDR3 is CASSLLGLAAKNIQYF. CDR3 bases: TGTGCCAGCAGTTTACTCGGACTAGCGGCCAAAAACATTCAGTACTTC.

V gene TRBV5-1 combines with J gene TRBJ2-7; TRBD2 matches at 12 bases. Unmatched junction bases numbered 22, after V lost 5 bases and J lost 1 base. The CDR3 covers 21 residues. Germline V CDR1 and CDR2: SGHRS, YFSETQ. The CDR3, as DNA: TGCGCCAGCAGTGTGTTCTTTTCCCTAGCGGGAGGGCCGACCAAGTCCTACGAGCAGTACTTC. This sequence encodes CASSVFFSLAGGPTKSYEQYF.

This clone has a handful of counts. Other DNA sequences within the sample encode an identical CDR3. This chain links TRBV5-1 with TRBJ1-4, with unresolved D. Germline V gives CDR1 SGHRS, CDR2 YFSETQ. CDR3 length: 15 amino acids. V was shortened by 0 bases and J by 0 bases, with 6 bases between the two germline ends. The chain's CDR3 is CASSLDGATNEKLFF. The CDR3 nucleotides are TGCGCCAGCAGCTTGGACGGGGCAACTAATGAAAAACTGTTTTTT.

The chain couples TRBV6-5 to TRBJ1-4; perhaps TRBD1 as D (6 bases). Between the trimmed V and J ends, which lost 0 bases and 6 bases, there was a span of 14 bases. CDR1 MNHEY and CDR2 SVGAGI come from the germline V gene. CDR3 length: 16 residues. CDR3 nucleotide sequence: TGTGCCAGCAGTTACTCCGCAGGGGAAATTTATGAAAAACTGTTTTTT. Amino acids: CASSYSAGEIYEKLFF.